The T cell receptor beta chain under discussion was sequenced for a study of cytomegalovirus exposure and HLA in healthy donors. Study findings and constraints: According to the study, around 160 TCR beta chains were cytomegalovirus-associated.

A word on this clone: Its specificity is not known.

This CDR3 contains 14 residues. V lost 4 bases to trimming and J lost 7 bases; unmatched junction nucleotides: 2. CDR1 is MRHNA and CDR2 is SNTAGT in the germline V gene. The data were produced by immunoSEQ multiplex PCR, yet TCRdb's version contains in-frame clones alone and is incomplete. The repertoire consists of tens of thousands of clones, with less than 95% occurring once and the leading ten covering 0.63%. The chain couples TRBV6-4 to TRBJ2-1; 12 bases match TRBD2. The sample comprised PBMCs. The origin of this receptor is a woman under 30 in good health and CMV-seronegative. In nucleotides, the CDR3 is TGTGCCAGCAGTGTACTAGCGGGGGGTAATGAGCAGTTCTTC. Its translation: CASSVLAGGNEQFF.